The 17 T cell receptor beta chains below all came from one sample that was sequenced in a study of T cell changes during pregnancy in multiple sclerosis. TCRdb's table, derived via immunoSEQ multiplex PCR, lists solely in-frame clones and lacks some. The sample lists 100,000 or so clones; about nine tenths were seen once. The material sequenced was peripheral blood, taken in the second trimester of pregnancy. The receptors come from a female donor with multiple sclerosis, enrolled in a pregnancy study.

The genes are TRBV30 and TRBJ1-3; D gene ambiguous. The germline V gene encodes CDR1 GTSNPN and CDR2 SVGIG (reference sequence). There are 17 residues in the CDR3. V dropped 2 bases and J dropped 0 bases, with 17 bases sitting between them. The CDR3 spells CAWSPPVAGYSGNTIYF. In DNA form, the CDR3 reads TGTGCCTGGAGTCCGCCGGTGGCAGGATACTCTGGAAACACCATATATTTT.

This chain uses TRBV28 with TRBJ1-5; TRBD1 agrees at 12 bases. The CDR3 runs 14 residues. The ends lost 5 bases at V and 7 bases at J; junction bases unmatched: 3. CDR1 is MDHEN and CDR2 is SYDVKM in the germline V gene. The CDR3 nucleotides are TGTGCCAGCAGTGGGACAGGGGGCGTCCAGCCCCAGCATTTT. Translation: CASSGTGGVQPQHF.

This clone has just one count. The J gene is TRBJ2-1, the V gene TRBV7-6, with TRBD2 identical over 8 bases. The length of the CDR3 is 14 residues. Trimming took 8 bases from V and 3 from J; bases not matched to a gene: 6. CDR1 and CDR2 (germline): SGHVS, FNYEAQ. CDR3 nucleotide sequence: TGTGCCAGCTCCCCGGGACTAGTCTACAATGAGCAGTTCTTC. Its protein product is CASSPGLVYNEQFF.

The CDR3 region is CASSKGLAGITDTQYF. In nucleotides, the CDR3 is TGTGCCAGCAGCAAGGGACTAGCGGGCATCACAGATACGCAGTATTTT. V usage is TRBV11-1 and J usage is TRBJ2-3; 12 positions match TRBD2. This CDR3 has 16 residues. Germline V gives CDR1 SGHAT, CDR2 FQDESV (reference sequence). Losses at the gene ends were 5 bases for V and 2 bases for J; bases not matched to a gene: 5.

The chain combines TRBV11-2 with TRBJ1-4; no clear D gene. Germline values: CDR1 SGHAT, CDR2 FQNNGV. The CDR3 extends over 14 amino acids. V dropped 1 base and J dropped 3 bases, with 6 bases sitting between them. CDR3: CASSLGTSNEKLFF. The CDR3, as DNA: TGTGCCAGCAGCTTAGGGACTTCTAATGAAAAACTGTTTTTT.

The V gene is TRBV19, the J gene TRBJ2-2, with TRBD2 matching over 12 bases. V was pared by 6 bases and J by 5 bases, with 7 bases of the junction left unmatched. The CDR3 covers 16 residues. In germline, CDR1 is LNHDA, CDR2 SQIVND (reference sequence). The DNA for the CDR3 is TGTGCCAGTAGCCTGCTAGCGGGAGGGGGTACCGGGGAGCTGTTTTTT. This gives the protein CASSLLAGGGTGELFF.

This CDR3 reads CASRDREETQYF. The CDR3 DNA reads as TGCGCCAGCAGGGACAGGGAAGAGACCCAGTACTTC. The V call is TRBV10-1, the J call TRBJ2-5; 8 bases line up with TRBD1. The CDR3 extends over 12 amino acids. Germline V gives CDR1 WNHNN, CDR2 SYGVQD (reference sequence). V lost 6 bases, J lost 3 bases, and 0 bases stayed unmatched.

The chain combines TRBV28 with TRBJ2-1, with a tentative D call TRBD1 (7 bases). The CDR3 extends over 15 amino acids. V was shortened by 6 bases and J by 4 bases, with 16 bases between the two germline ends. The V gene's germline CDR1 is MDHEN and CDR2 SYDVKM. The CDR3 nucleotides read TGTGCCAGCAGCCCCACCAGGGGGGTGTACAATGAGCAGTTCTTC. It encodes CASSPTRGVYNEQFF.

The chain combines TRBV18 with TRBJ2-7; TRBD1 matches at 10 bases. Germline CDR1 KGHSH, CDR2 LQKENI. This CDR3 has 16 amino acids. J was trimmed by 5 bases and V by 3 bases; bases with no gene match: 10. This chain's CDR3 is CASSPLPGQGYHEQYF. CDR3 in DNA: TGTGCCAGCTCACCCCTCCCGGGACAGGGGTACCACGAGCAGTACTTC.

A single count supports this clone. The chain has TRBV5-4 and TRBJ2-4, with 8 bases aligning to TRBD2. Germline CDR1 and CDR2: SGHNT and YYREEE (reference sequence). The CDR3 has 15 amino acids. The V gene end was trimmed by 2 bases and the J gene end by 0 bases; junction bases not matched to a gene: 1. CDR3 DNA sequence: TGTGCCAGCAGCTTAACTAGCGGAGCCAAAAACATTCAGTACTTC. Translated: CASSLTSGAKNIQYF.

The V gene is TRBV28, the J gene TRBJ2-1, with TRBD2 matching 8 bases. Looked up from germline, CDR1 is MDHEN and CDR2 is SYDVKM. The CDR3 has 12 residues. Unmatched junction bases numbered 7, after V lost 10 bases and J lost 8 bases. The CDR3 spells CATKGREDEQFF. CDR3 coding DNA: TGTGCCACCAAAGGGCGGGAGGATGAGCAGTTCTTC.

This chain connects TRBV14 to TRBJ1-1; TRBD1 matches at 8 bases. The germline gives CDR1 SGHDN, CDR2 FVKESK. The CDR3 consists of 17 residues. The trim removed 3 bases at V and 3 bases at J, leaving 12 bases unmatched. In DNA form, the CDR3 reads TGTGCCAGCAGCCAGCCAGGGGGCCCCATAACCGACACTGAAGCTTTCTTT. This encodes CASSQPGGPITDTEAFF.

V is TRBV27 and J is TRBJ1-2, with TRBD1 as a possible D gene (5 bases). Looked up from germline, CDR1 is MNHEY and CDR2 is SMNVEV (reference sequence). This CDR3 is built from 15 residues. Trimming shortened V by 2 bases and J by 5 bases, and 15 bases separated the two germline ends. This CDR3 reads CASSLMGRVGYGYTF. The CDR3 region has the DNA TGTGCCAGCAGTTTAATGGGCAGGGTGGGGTATGGCTACACCTTC.

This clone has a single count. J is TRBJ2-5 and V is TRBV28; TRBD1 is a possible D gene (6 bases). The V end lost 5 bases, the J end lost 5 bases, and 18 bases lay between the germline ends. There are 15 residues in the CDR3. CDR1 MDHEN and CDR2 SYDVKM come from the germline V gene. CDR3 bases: TGTGCCAGCAGTCACCCCTACCAGGGGCGCGAGACCCAGTACTTC. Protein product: CASSHPYQGRETQYF.

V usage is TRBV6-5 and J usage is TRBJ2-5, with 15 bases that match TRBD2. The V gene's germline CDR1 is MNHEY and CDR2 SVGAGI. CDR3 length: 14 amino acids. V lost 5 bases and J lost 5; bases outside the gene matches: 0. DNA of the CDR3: TGTGCCAGCAGTGGACTAGCGGGAGGGGAGACCCAGTACTTC. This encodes CASSGLAGGETQYF.

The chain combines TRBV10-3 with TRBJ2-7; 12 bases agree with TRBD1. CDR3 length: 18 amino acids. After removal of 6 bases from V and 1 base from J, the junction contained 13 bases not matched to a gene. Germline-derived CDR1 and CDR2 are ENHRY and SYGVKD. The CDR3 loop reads CAIRGDRGRASGSYEQYF. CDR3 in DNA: TGTGCCATCAGGGGGGACAGGGGGCGGGCTAGCGGTTCCTACGAGCAGTACTTC.

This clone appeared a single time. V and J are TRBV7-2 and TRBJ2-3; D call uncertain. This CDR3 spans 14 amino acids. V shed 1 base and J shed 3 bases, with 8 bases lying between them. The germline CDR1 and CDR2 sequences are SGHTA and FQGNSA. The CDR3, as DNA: TGTGCCAGCAGCTTAGATACGGTTACAGATACGCAGTATTTT. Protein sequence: CASSLDTVTDTQYF.